A selection of T cell receptor beta chains follows, all from one sample in a study of blood T cell repertoires in COVID-19. Sequencing used immunoSEQ multiplex PCR; TCRdb keeps in-frame clones, though not all of them. The table records 100,000 to 150,000 clones, nearly 90% of them present only once. What was sequenced was peripheral blood. Every receptor here comes from an elderly woman with acute or convalescent COVID-19. Both conserved end residues are part of each CDR3. Each record gives: J gene, D gene, V gene, clone size, CDR3 DNA, CDR3 protein. The D gene is left open where the match is weak. The size entry is marked missing in some rows and otherwise reads once, few, many or a size class.

>TRBJ1-2|TRBD1|TRBV27|NA
TGTGCCAGCAGTTCCGGGACAGCCATTGGGGGCTACACCTTC
CASSSGTAIGGYTF
>TRBJ2-5|NA|TRBV7-8|NA
TGTGCCAGCAGCCGCCCACAAGAGACCCAGTACTTC
CASSRPQETQYF
>TRBJ1-5|NA|TRBV10-3|NA
TGTGCCATCAGTGAGTACGGGAAAGGCAATCAGCCCCAGCATTTT
CAISEYGKGNQPQHF
>TRBJ2-7|TRBD2|TRBV19|NA
TGTGCCAGTAGTCCCGACCCGGGACTAGCGGGAGGCAAGCAGTACTTC
CASSPDPGLAGGKQYF
>TRBJ1-6|NA|TRBV28|NA
TGTGCCAGCAGGGGGGACACCCCGGGTTCACCCCTCCACTTT
CASRGDTPGSPLHF
>TRBJ2-1|NA|TRBV11-2|NA
TGTGCCAGCAGCTTAGATCGGGGCTCCTACAATGAGCAGTTCTTC
CASSLDRGSYNEQFF
>TRBJ1-5|NA|TRBV7-9|NA
TGTGCCAGCAGCTTAGGGACAGATAGCAATCAGCCCCAGCATTTT
CASSLGTDSNQPQHF
>TRBJ2-7|NA|TRBV2|NA
TGTGCCAGCAGTGACGAGATACTCCGAAGCTCCTACGAGCAGTACTTC
CASSDEILRSSYEQYF
>TRBJ2-2|NA|TRBV10-3|NA
TGTGCCACCCGGATCGCGGGGAACACCGGGGAGCTGTTTTTT
CATRIAGNTGELFF
>TRBJ2-3|NA|TRBV5-4|NA
TGTGCCAGCAGCTTGAACGGGGGGCCAGATACGCAGTATTTT
CASSLNGGPDTQYF
>TRBJ2-1|NA|TRBV12-3/TRBV12-4|NA
TGTGCCAGCAGTTTGCCCAGGGGTAATGAGCAGTTCTTC
CASSLPRGNEQFF
>TRBJ2-5|NA|TRBV2|NA
TGTGCCAGCGTGTTCGGTGGCAGGGGTCTTAGAGAGACCCAGTACTTC
CASVFGGRGLRETQYF
>TRBJ2-2|TRBD2|TRBV28|NA
TGTGCCAGCAGTCCCACGCGAGCGGGAGGTAATACCGGGGAGCTGTTTTTT
CASSPTRAGGNTGELFF
>TRBJ1-1|NA|TRBV19|once
TGTGCCAGTACCCGGGATCTGACCTCTGGGAACACTGAAGCTTTCTTT
CASTRDLTSGNTEAFF
>TRBJ1-2|TRBD1|TRBV6-5|few
TGTGCCAGCAGTTACAAACGACAGGGGATCAACTATGGCTACACCTTC
CASSYKRQGINYGYTF
>TRBJ1-1|NA|TRBV5-1|NA
TGCGCCAGCAGCTTGGAATTTGGGGGGGTGAGGACTGAAGCTTTCTTT
CASSLEFGGVRTEAFF
>TRBJ2-7|TRBD1|TRBV7-8|once
TGTGCCAGCAGCTACCGGGACAGGGGCCACGAGCAGTACTTC
CASSYRDRGHEQYF
>TRBJ1-1|NA|TRBV2|NA
TGTGCCAGCAGAACCAGGGCCATCACTGAAGCTTTCTTT
CASRTRAITEAFF
>TRBJ1-4|TRBD1|TRBV7-9|NA
TGTGCCAGCAGCTTAGGGGACAGGGAGAAACTGTTTTTT
CASSLGDREKLFF
>TRBJ1-6|NA|TRBV3-1/TRBV3-2|NA
TGTGCCAGCAGCCGGCGGGCCAATAATTCACCCCTCCACTTT
CASSRRANNSPLHF
>TRBJ1-2|NA|TRBV19|NA
TGTGCCAGTAGCTCTAGGGCTTATCCCAGCGGCATGTCTAACTATGGCTACACCTTC
CASSSRAYPSGMSNYGYTF
>TRBJ2-6|NA|TRBV7-2|NA
TGTGCCAGCAGCTTAGCGGCAGTTCGCTCTGGGGCCAACGTCCTGACTTTC
CASSLAAVRSGANVLTF
>TRBJ1-6|NA|TRBV7-2|NA
TGTGCCAGCAGCTTACTAGAAGGATCACCCCTCCACTTT
CASSLLEGSPLHF
>TRBJ2-1|TRBD2|TRBV5-1|NA
TGCGCCAGCAGCTTTAGCGGGTTTCACAATGAGCAGTTCTTC
CASSFSGFHNEQFF
>TRBJ1-4|NA|TRBV5-1|NA
TGCGCCAGCAGCTTGGCAGGGTGGGATGAAAAACTGTTTTTT
CASSLAGWDEKLFF
>TRBJ2-1|TRBD1|TRBV27|NA
TGTGCCAGCAGTTCGGGACAGGGGGGCAATGAGCAGTTCTTC
CASSSGQGGNEQFF
>TRBJ1-2|NA|TRBV29-1|once
TGCAGCGTAGCTATTGGGGGCAACTATGGCTACACCTTC
CSVAIGGNYGYTF
>TRBJ2-5|TRBD2|TRBV7-7|NA
TGTGCTAGCAGCCTCGGGACTAGCATCTTCCGAGAGACCCAGTACTTC
CASSLGTSIFRETQYF
>TRBJ2-6|TRBD1|TRBV3-1/TRBV3-2|once
TGTGCCAGCAGCCCGACCCGGGACAGGGTGAGCACTGGGGCCAACGTCCTGACTTTC
CASSPTRDRVSTGANVLTF
>TRBJ2-1|TRBD2|TRBV7-3|NA
TGTGCCAGCAGCTTATCAGCGGGAGGGGCTAAGCAGTTCTTC
CASSLSAGGAKQFF
>TRBJ2-7|TRBD1|TRBV18|NA
TGTGCCAGCTCACCACAGGGGGACAGGGTAGTGTACGAGCAGTACTTC
CASSPQGDRVVYEQYF
>TRBJ1-2|TRBD1|TRBV6-5|NA
TGTGCCAGCAGTACCGTGGACAGGGGTTTTGGCTACACCTTC
CASSTVDRGFGYTF
>TRBJ2-7|TRBD1|TRBV5-1|NA
TGCGCCAGCAGCTGGGACAGCTCCTACGAGCAGTACTTC
CASSWDSSYEQYF
>TRBJ1-2|NA|TRBV12-3/TRBV12-4|NA
TGTGCCAGCTCTTCCAACTGGAACTATGGCTACACCTTC
CASSSNWNYGYTF
>TRBJ1-4|TRBD1|TRBV6-4|once
TGTGCCAGCAGGGACGACGGGGGGACAGGGAAGGGTGGTGAAAAACTGTTTTTT
CASRDDGGTGKGGEKLFF
>TRBJ2-6|TRBD1|TRBV5-1|NA
TGCGCCAGCAGAGGGACAGGGACAAGGGGCTCTGGGGCCAACGTCCTGACTTTC
CASRGTGTRGSGANVLTF
>TRBJ1-5|NA|TRBV28|NA
TGTGCCAGCAGTTGGTCCCTCGGACATCTGGGCTTT
CASSWSLGHLGF
>TRBJ1-1|NA|TRBV6-5|NA
TGTGCCAGCTCTTCCGCAGAGAACACTGAAGCTTTCTTT
CASSSAENTEAFF
>TRBJ2-5|TRBD2|TRBV27|NA
TGTGCCAGCCGAGCGGGATACCAAGAGACCCAGTACTTC
CASRAGYQETQYF
>TRBJ2-2|NA|TRBV3-1/TRBV3-2|NA
TGTGCCAGCAGCCAAGGTCACATAAACACCGGGGAGCTGTTTTTT
CASSQGHINTGELFF
>TRBJ2-2|NA|TRBV19|NA
TGTGCCAGTAGTCCTAACGAAATTACCGGGGAGCTGTTTTTT
CASSPNEITGELFF
>TRBJ2-7|TRBD1|TRBV5-5|NA
TGTGCCAGCAGCCGGGACAGAGCCTACGAGCAGTACTTC
CASSRDRAYEQYF
>TRBJ1-1|NA|TRBV6-2/TRBV6-3|few
TGTGCCAGCAGTGATTACCTCAGGGGGAACACTGAAGCTTTCTTT
CASSDYLRGNTEAFF